This T cell receptor beta chain was observed in a study of T cell responses to AZD1222 COVID-19 vaccine. Study observations and caveats: Only a handful of AZD1222 recipients, more than 5 in all, had baseline seropositivity.

Here immunoSEQ multiplex PCR was the method, and the copy in TCRdb shows in-frame clones only, minus some. The table lists about 140,000 clones, more than 85% of them singletons. On this clone itself: Antigen: not known.

Trimming left V 3 bases short and J 5 bases short, with 10 bases between. CDR3 length: 13 residues. The chain uses TRBV12-3 or TRBV12-4 and TRBJ1-2; D remains ambiguous. This sequence was found in an adult in good health. This specimen consisted of peripheral blood, obtained on day 0 of AZD1222 vaccination. DNA of the CDR3: TGTGCCAGCAGTTTCCGTTTACAGTATGGCTACACCTTC. Translating it yields CASSFRLQYGYTF.